This passage covers 30 T cell receptor beta chains from one sample sequenced in a study of T cell responses to AZD1222 COVID-19 vaccine. The data were produced by immunoSEQ multiplex PCR, yet TCRdb's version contains in-frame clones alone and is incomplete. The sample lists under 200,000 clones, 94% occurring once. Sequencing was performed on peripheral blood, taken on day 0 of AZD1222 vaccination. The receptor source for this set is an adult in good health.

The V gene is TRBV24-1, the J gene TRBJ1-2; D call uncertain. This CDR3 contains 11 residues. From germline, CDR1 is KGHDR and CDR2 SFDVKD. V was clipped by 9 bases and J by 10 bases, with 14 bases between them. CDR3 DNA: TGTGCCACCGCCTCTGGTAGGGCCTACACCTTC. It specifies CATASGRAYTF.

The chain combines TRBV27 with TRBJ2-7; 13 positions agree with TRBD2. CDR3 length: 16 amino acids. Per germline, CDR1 MNHEY and CDR2 SMNVEV (reference sequence). Trimming took 4 bases from V and 4 from J; bases not matched to a gene: 7. DNA for the CDR3: TGTGCCAGCAGTTCACCGGGACTAGCGGGAAAGTACGAGCAGTACTTC. This encodes CASSSPGLAGKYEQYF.

The genes are TRBV5-5 and TRBJ1-5, with TRBD1 matching 7 bases. Germline CDR1 and CDR2: SGHKS and YYEKEE (reference sequence). CDR3 length: 16 amino acids. V dropped 4 bases and J dropped 3; count of bases not matched to a gene: 10. For the CDR3, the DNA is TGTGCCAGCAGCCGACAGGGCGCAAGGTACAATCAGCCCCAGCATTTT. Its protein is CASSRQGARYNQPQHF.

CDR3 region: CASSVAPFLGYEQYF. The CDR3 DNA sequence: TGTGCCAGCAGCGTAGCTCCGTTCCTTGGCTACGAGCAGTACTTC. The chain has TRBV9 and TRBJ2-7; no firm D call. Germline-derived CDR1 and CDR2 are SGDLS and YYNGEE. This CDR3 has 15 amino acids. Between the trimmed V and J ends, which lost 0 bases and 3 bases, there was a span of 13 bases. The variable domain in full, completed from reference TRBV9 and TRBJ2-7, reads DSGVTQTPKHLITATGQRVTLRCSPRSGDLSVYWYQQSLDQGLQFLIQYYNGEERAKGNILERFSAQQFPDLHSELNLSSLELGDSALYFCASSVAPFLGYEQYFGPGTRLTVT.

The V call is TRBV19, the J call TRBJ1-5; D is undetermined. CDR3 length equals 13 residues. Germline V gene data show CDR1 as LNHDA and CDR2 as SQIVND (reference sequence). Trimming took 10 bases from V and 3 from J, leaving 13 bases between them. CDR3 amino acids: CATKWRDNQPQHF. The CDR3 bases are TGTGCCACTAAATGGAGGGACAATCAGCCCCAGCATTTT.

Worth noting for this clone: The sample holds other DNA sequences that translate to the same CDR3. This chain uses TRBV5-4 with TRBJ1-2; D is possibly TRBD1 (5 bases). V was clipped by 4 bases and J by 7 bases, with 11 bases between them. There are 12 residues in the CDR3. Germline V lookup: CDR1 SGHNT, CDR2 YYREEE (reference sequence). CDR3: CASSLDGGGYTF. CDR3 DNA sequence: TGTGCCAGCAGCCTCGATGGGGGTGGCTACACCTTC.

This clone was detected once. The V and J genes are TRBV11-2 and TRBJ2-7; no definite D call. The CDR3 sequence is 14 residues long. Germline V gene sequence: CDR1 SGHAT, CDR2 FQNNGV. V lost 4 bases and J 0 bases, leaving 10 bases between the germline ends. The CDR3 DNA is TGTGCCAGCAGCTCGACTCCTGTCTCCTACGAGCAGTACTTC. It codes for CASSSTPVSYEQYF.

The sample holds one count of this clone. The chain links TRBV20-1 to TRBJ1-1, with D tentatively TRBD1 (5 bases). V lost 6 bases, J lost 11 bases, and 16 bases lay in between. The CDR3 length is 11 residues. The germline V gene encodes CDR1 DFQATT and CDR2 SNEGSKA (reference sequence). The CDR3 DNA reads TGCAGTGCCACTACCAACCGGGGGGCTTTCTTT. It codes for CSATTNRGAFF.

The rearrangement links TRBV6-5 to TRBJ1-1; possible D gene TRBD1, 5 bases. V was cut by 6 bases and J by 4 bases, with 12 bases left in between. Germline V gives CDR1 MNHEY, CDR2 SVGAGI. The CDR3 sequence is 13 residues long. The CDR3 here is CASRASGGTEAFF. The DNA of the CDR3 is TGTGCCAGCAGGGCTTCGGGGGGCACTGAAGCTTTCTTT.

The chain is built from TRBV4-1 and TRBJ1-1; no reliable D call. V was trimmed by 0 bases and J by 10 bases, leaving 30 bases between them. The V gene's germline CDR1 is MGHRA and CDR2 YSYEKL. This CDR3 is built from 19 residues. The CDR3 here is CASSQEGNGRRSDPKGAFF. CDR3 nucleotides: TGCGCCAGCAGCCAAGAGGGCAACGGTAGAAGATCTGACCCGAAAGGAGCTTTCTTT.

The chain couples TRBV27 to TRBJ1-1, with D hard to call. With 10 bases removed from V and 4 bases from J, the gap between germline ends came to 16 bases. CDR1 and CDR2 from the germline V gene are MNHEY and SMNVEV (reference sequence). The CDR3 length is 13 residues. CDR3 loop: CAIKSIPGTEAFF. For the CDR3, the DNA is TGTGCCATTAAAAGCATACCGGGCACTGAAGCTTTCTTT.

The genes are TRBV2 and TRBJ2-7, with TRBD2 identical over 11 bases. CDR1 SNHLY and CDR2 FYNNEI come from the germline V gene. Losses at the gene ends were 2 bases for V and 1 base for J; bases not matched to a gene: 4. CDR3 length equals 16 residues. Here the CDR3 reads CASSELGLADSYEQYF. As DNA, the CDR3 is TGTGCCAGCAGTGAATTGGGACTAGCGGATTCCTACGAGCAGTACTTC.

The chain couples TRBV28 to TRBJ1-1, with a weak D call TRBD1 (6 bases). Germline lookup yields CDR1 MDHEN and CDR2 SYDVKM. V lost 4 bases and J 6 bases, leaving 15 bases between the germline ends. The CDR3 length is 14 residues. The DNA of the CDR3 is TGTGCCAGCAGTTCCGACAGGATGAAGGCTGAAGCTTTCTTT. This codes for CASSSDRMKAEAFF.

The chain is built from TRBV6-5 and TRBJ1-3; D ambiguous. Germline V gene sequence: CDR1 MNHEY, CDR2 SVGAGI. The ends were cut back, 7 bases at V and 1 base at J, with 11 bases in the middle. This CDR3 contains 14 residues. In DNA form, the CDR3 reads TGTGCCAGCACCTTCCCGGGGTCTGGAAACACCATATATTTT. This translates into CASTFPGSGNTIYF.

The genes are TRBV7-8 and TRBJ1-5; 8 positions match TRBD1. V dropped 2 bases and J dropped 0; count of bases not matched to a gene: 3. Germline V gene lookup returns CDR1 SGHVS and CDR2 FQNEAQ. The CDR3 contains 16 residues. CDR3 in DNA: TGTGCCAGCAGCTTACCAGGGGGCTCTAGCAATCAGCCCCAGCATTTT. This codes for CASSLPGGSSNQPQHF. Filled out from reference TRBV7-8 and TRBJ1-5, the complete variable domain reads GAGVSQSPRYKVAKRGQDVALRCDPISGHVSLFWYQQALGQGPEFLTYFQNEAQLDKSGLPSDRFFAERPEGSVSTLKIQRTQQEDSAVYLCASSLPGGSSNQPQHFGDGTRLSIL.

The V and J genes are TRBV5-5 and TRBJ2-1; D is uncertain. V lost 6 bases, J lost 6 bases, and 13 bases lay in between. CDR1 SGHKS and CDR2 YYEKEE come from the germline V gene (reference sequence). The CDR3 consists of 13 residues. The CDR3 here is CASTSPVGNEQFF. Written as DNA, the CDR3 is TGTGCCAGCACCTCTCCAGTAGGCAATGAGCAGTTCTTC.

The rearrangement uses TRBV12-3 or TRBV12-4 and TRBJ1-5, with D hard to call. Trimming took off 6 bases at V and 7 bases at J, with 13 bases between the two ends. CDR3 length equals 13 residues. CDR3 residues: CASRPEVGQPQHF. CDR3 nucleotides: TGTGCCAGCAGGCCTGAGGTAGGGCAGCCCCAGCATTTT.

The chain recombines TRBV18 with TRBJ1-4; TRBD1 might be the D (5 bases). This CDR3 has 14 amino acids. Looked up from germline, CDR1 is KGHSH and CDR2 is LQKENI. Deletions cut 3 bases from V and 5 bases from J, with 10 bases between. The CDR3 DNA reads TGTGCCAGCTCACCGGGGACGGGGAATGAAAAACTGTTTTTT. Translation gives CASSPGTGNEKLFF.

Here the CDR3 reads CASSPRDTSPYTDTQYF. The CDR3 DNA reads as TGTGCCAGCTCCCCCCGGGACACCTCTCCCTACACAGATACGCAGTATTTT. This rearrangement joins TRBV18 to TRBJ2-3; D may be TRBD1 (6 bases). The CDR3 has 17 amino acids. Trimming took off 6 bases at V and 2 bases at J, with 21 bases between the two ends. The germline gives CDR1 KGHSH, CDR2 LQKENI.

J is TRBJ1-2 and V is TRBV5-4, with D possibly being TRBD1 (5 bases). Trimming cost V 2 bases and J 8 bases, with 10 bases left between them. Germline CDR1 SGHNT, CDR2 YYREEE (reference sequence). This CDR3 has 12 amino acids. The CDR3 sequence is CASSLGREGYTF. CDR3 bases: TGTGCCAGCAGCTTAGGCAGGGAGGGCTACACCTTC.

This chain joins TRBV6-1 and TRBJ1-1, with D possibly being TRBD1 (5 bases). V gave up 2 bases and J gave up 4 bases, with 11 bases separating them. The CDR3 has 14 residues. CDR1 and CDR2 from the germline V gene are MNHNS and SASEGT. DNA of the CDR3: TGTGCCAGCAGTGAACGGGCAGGGCCCACTGAAGCTTTCTTT. This sequence encodes CASSERAGPTEAFF.

The sample holds one count of this clone. This chain links TRBV15 with TRBJ1-1, with TRBD1 matching 9 bases. Germline CDR1 reads LNHNV; CDR2 reads YYDKDF (reference sequence). The CDR3 covers 18 residues. The trim removed 0 bases at V and 3 bases at J, leaving 11 bases unmatched. CDR3: CATSRESRTGEGDTEAFF. In DNA, the CDR3 is TGTGCCACCAGCAGAGAGAGCCGGACAGGGGAAGGGGACACTGAAGCTTTCTTT.

The genes are TRBV15 and TRBJ1-3; D is undetermined. The CDR3 is 13 amino acids. Looked up from germline, CDR1 is LNHNV and CDR2 is YYDKDF (reference sequence). Trimming stripped 0 bases from V and 6 bases from J, with 6 bases between. The CDR3 loop reads CATSRDVSNTIYF. The CDR3 region has the DNA TGTGCCACCAGCAGAGACGTTTCAAACACCATATATTTT.

The V gene is TRBV19, the J gene TRBJ1-5; D is unresolved. CDR1 LNHDA and CDR2 SQIVND come from the germline V gene (reference sequence). This CDR3 is built from 12 residues. Trimming stripped 6 bases from V and 5 bases from J, with 8 bases between. CDR3 DNA sequence: TGTGCCAGTAGCCCAATGGATCAGCCCCAGCATTTT. Translating it yields CASSPMDQPQHF. The full variable domain, with the rest looked up from reference TRBV19 and TRBJ1-5, is DGGITQSPKYLFRKEGQNVTLSCEQNLNHDAMYWYRQDPGQGLRLIYYSQIVNDFQKGDIAEGYSVSREKKESFPLTVTSAQKNPTAFYLCASSPMDQPQHFGDGTRLSIL.

The V and J genes are TRBV6-5 and TRBJ1-1, with D possibly matching TRBD1 (5 bases). The V end lost 6 bases, the J end lost 8 bases, and 13 bases lay between the germline ends. The CDR3 length is 12 residues. Germline values: CDR1 MNHEY, CDR2 SVGAGI. This CDR3 reads CASSRIGAEAFF. For the CDR3, the DNA is TGTGCCAGCAGCCGAATAGGGGCAGAAGCTTTCTTT.

The chain combines TRBV4-1 with TRBJ1-1, with 7 bases lining up with TRBD1. The length of the CDR3 is 16 residues. V lost 5 bases and J lost 1; bases outside the gene matches: 10. From germline, CDR1 is MGHRA and CDR2 YSYEKL. CDR3 protein: CASSWGGGEGNTEAFF. Here the CDR3 DNA reads TGCGCCAGCAGCTGGGGAGGGGGCGAGGGGAACACTGAAGCTTTCTTT.

This clone was recorded only once. The chain uses TRBV30 and TRBJ1-4, with D unresolved. V gave up 0 bases and J gave up 5 bases, with 7 bases separating them. The CDR3 loop spans 13 amino acids. Germline CDR1 and CDR2: GTSNPN and SVGIG (reference sequence). The CDR3 reads CAWSVAGNEKLFF. The CDR3 DNA sequence: TGTGCCTGGAGTGTAGCCGGGAATGAAAAACTGTTTTTT.

The chain links TRBV10-3 to TRBJ1-1, with D hard to call. Germline lookup yields CDR1 ENHRY and CDR2 SYGVKD. The V gene lost 10 bases and the J gene lost 7 bases, with 16 bases spanning the gap. This CDR3 has 12 residues. The CDR3 is CATMNRPSEAFF. The CDR3 DNA is TGTGCCACAATGAATAGGCCAAGTGAAGCTTTCTTT.

Written as DNA, the CDR3 is TGTGCCAGCGTTTTAACTGAAGCTTTCTTT. This codes for CASVLTEAFF. The chain recombines TRBV21-1 with TRBJ1-1. TRBV21-1 is assigned pseudogene status. This CDR3 is 10 amino acids long.

The rearrangement joins TRBV5-1 to TRBJ2-7; TRBD2 matches at 15 bases. Germline V gene data show CDR1 as SGHRS and CDR2 as YFSETQ. V gave up 3 bases and J gave up 7 bases; unmatched junction bases: 8. This CDR3 is 16 amino acids long. In DNA, the CDR3 is TGCGCCAGCAGCTGGGGACTAGCGGGGGGTTTAGGAGAGCAGTACTTC. Its protein is CASSWGLAGGLGEQYF.